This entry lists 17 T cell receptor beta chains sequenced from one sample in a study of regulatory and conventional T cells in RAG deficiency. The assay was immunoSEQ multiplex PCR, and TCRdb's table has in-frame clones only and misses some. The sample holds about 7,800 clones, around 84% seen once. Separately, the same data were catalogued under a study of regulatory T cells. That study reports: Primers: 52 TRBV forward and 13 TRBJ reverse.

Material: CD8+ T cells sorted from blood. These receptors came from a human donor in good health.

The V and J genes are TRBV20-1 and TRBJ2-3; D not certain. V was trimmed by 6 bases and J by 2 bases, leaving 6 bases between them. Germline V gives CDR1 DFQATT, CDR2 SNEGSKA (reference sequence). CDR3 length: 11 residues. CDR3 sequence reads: CSAGPTDTQYF. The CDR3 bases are TGCAGTGCCGGACCCACAGATACGCAGTATTTT.

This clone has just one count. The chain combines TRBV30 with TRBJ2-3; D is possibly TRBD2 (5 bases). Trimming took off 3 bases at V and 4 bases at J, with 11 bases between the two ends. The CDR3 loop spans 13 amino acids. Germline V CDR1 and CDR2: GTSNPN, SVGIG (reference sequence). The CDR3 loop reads CAWSVLDADTQYF. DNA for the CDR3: TGTGCCTGGAGCGTACTAGACGCAGATACGCAGTATTTT.

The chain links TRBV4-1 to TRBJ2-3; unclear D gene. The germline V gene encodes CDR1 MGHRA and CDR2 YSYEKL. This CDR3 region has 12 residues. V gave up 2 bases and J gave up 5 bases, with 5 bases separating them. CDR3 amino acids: CASSQNRDTQYF. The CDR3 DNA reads TGCGCCAGCAGCCAAAACCGAGATACGCAGTATTTT.

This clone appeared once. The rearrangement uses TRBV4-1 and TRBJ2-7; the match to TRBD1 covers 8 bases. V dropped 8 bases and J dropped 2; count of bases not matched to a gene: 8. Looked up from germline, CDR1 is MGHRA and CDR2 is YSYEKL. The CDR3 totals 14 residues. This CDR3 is CASSPTGGTYEQYF. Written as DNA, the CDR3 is TGCGCCAGCTCTCCTACAGGGGGAACCTACGAGCAGTACTTC.

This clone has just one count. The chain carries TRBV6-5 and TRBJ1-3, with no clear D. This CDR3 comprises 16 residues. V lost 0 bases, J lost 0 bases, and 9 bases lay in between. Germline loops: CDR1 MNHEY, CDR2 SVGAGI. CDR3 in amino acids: CASSYSNRPSGNTIYF. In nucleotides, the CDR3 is TGTGCCAGCAGTTACTCGAACAGACCCTCTGGAAACACCATATATTTT.

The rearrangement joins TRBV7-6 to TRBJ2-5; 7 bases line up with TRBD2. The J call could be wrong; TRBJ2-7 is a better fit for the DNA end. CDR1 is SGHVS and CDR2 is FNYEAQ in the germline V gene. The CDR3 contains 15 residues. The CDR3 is CASSLDGGVDGEQYF. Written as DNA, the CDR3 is TGTGCCAGCAGCTTAGATGGGGGGGTTGACGGCGAGCAGTACTTC.

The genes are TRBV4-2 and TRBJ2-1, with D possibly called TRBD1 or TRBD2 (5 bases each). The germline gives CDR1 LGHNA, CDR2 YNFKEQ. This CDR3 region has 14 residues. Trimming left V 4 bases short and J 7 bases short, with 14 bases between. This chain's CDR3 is CASSLGASPNEQFF. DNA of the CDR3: TGTGCCAGCAGCCTTGGGGCTAGCCCGAATGAGCAGTTCTTC.

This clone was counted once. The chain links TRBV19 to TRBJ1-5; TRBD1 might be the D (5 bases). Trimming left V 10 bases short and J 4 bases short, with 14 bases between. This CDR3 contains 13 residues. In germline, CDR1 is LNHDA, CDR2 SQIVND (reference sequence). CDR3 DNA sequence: TGTGCCACCCTCCCGGGGGGAAATCAGCCCCAGCATTTT. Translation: CATLPGGNQPQHF.

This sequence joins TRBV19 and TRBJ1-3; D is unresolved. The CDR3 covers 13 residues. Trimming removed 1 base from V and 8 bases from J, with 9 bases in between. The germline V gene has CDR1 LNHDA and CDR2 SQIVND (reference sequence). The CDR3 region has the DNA TGTGCCAGTAGTATAGTCCCGGGCGACACCATATATTTT. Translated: CASSIVPGDTIYF.

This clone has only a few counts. As DNA, the CDR3 is TGTGCCTGGACCAGGGGTTTAGGAGAGGGCTACACCTTC. Amino acid sequence: CAWTRGLGEGYTF. The genes are TRBV30 and TRBJ1-2, with D tentatively TRBD1 (6 bases). Germline assignment: CDR1 GTSNPN and CDR2 SVGIG (reference sequence). The CDR3 runs to 13 residues. V was clipped by 4 bases and J by 8 bases, with 17 bases between them. Full variable domain (outside the CDR3, taken from reference TRBV30 and TRBJ1-2): SQTIHQWPATLVQPVGSPLSLECTVEGTSNPNLYWYRQAAGRGLQLLFYSVGIGQISSEVPQNLSASRPQDRQFILSSKKLLLSDSGFYLCAWTRGLGEGYTFGSGTRLTVV.

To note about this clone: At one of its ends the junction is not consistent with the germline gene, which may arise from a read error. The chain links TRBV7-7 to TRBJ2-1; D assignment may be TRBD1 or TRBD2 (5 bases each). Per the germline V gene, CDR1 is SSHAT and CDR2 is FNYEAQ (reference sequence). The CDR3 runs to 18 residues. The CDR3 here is CASSLSPVGAYSYNEQFF. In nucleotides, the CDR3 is TGTGCTAGCAGCTTATCCCCCGTCGGGGCCTACTCCTACAATGAGCAGTTCTTC.

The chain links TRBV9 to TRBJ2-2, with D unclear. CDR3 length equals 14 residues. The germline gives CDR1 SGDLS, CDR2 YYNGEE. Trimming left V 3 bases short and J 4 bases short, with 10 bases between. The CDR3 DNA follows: TGTGCCAGCAGCGAGTACCAAGGCACCGGGGAGCTGTTTTTT. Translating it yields CASSEYQGTGELFF.

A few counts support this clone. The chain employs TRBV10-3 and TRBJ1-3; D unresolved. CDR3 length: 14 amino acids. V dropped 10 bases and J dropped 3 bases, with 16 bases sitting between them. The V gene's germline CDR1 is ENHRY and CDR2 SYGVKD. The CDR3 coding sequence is TGTGCCAGATACGGGATCCTCCGTGGAAACACCATATATTTT. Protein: CARYGILRGNTIYF.

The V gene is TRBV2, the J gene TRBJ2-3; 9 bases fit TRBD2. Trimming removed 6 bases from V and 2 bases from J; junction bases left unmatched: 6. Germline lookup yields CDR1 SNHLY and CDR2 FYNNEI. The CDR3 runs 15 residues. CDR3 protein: CASSRLAGNTDTQYF. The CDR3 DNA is TGTGCCAGCAGCCGTCTAGCGGGGAACACAGATACGCAGTATTTT.

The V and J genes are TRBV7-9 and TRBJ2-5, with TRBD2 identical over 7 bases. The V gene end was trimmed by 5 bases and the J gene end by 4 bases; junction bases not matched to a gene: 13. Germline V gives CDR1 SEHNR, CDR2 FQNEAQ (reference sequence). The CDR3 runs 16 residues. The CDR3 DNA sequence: TGTGCCAGCAGCCACATCAAGGTAGCGGGTACAGAGACCCAGTACTTC. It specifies CASSHIKVAGTETQYF. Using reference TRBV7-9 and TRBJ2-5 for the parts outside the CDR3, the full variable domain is DTGVSQNPRHKITKRGQNVTFRCDPISEHNRLYWYRQTLGQGPEFLTYFQNEAQLEKSRLLSDRFSAERPKGSFSTLEIQRTEQGDSAMYLCASSHIKVAGTETQYFGPGTRLLVL.

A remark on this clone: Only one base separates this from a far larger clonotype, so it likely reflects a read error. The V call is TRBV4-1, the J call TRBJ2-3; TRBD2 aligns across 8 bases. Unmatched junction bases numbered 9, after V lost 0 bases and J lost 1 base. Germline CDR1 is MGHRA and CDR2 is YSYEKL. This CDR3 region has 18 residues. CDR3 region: CASSQDSVLAVGTDTQYF. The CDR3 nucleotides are TGCGCCAGCAGCCAAGATAGCGTACTAGCGGTGGGCACAGATACGCAGTATTTT.

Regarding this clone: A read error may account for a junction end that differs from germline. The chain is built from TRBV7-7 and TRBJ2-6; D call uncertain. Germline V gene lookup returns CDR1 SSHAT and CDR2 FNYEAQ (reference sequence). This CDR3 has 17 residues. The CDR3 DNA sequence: TGTGCTAGCAGCCCGAAGGGCAGCTACTCTGGGGCCAACGTCCTGACTTTC. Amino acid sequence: CASSPKGSYSGANVLTF.